Presented here are 24 T cell receptor beta chains from one specimen sequenced in a study of cytomegalovirus exposure and HLA in healthy donors. PCR used 60 Vbeta primers and 13 Jbeta primers. Profiled with immunoSEQ multiplex PCR; TCRdb holds only in-frame clones, not every one. Of some 130,000 clones in the sample, 65% to 80% were seen once. Sequenced sample: PBMCs. Every receptor here comes from a woman aged 40 to 49 in good health and CMV-seronegative.

The chain is built from TRBV30 and TRBJ2-5; 7 bases line up with TRBD1. The CDR3 sequence is 11 residues long. V shed 6 bases and J 4 bases; nucleotides not matched to a gene: 2. Germline V gene lookup returns CDR1 GTSNPN and CDR2 SVGIG (reference sequence). The CDR3 sequence: CACSGGETQYF. DNA for the CDR3: TGTGCCTGTTCAGGGGGAGAGACCCAGTACTTC.

The table lists this clone with a few counts. The V gene is TRBV5-1, the J gene TRBJ2-2; 7 bases fit TRBD1. The CDR3 has 15 residues. Germline CDR1 and CDR2: SGHRS and YFSETQ. Unmatched junction bases numbered 9, after V lost 5 bases and J lost 5 bases. This CDR3 reads CASRRGGAETGELFF. CDR3 nucleotide sequence: TGCGCCAGCAGAAGAGGGGGCGCGGAAACCGGGGAGCTGTTTTTT.

The chain has TRBV4-2 and TRBJ1-1; maybe TRBD1 (6 bases). The CDR3 contains 16 residues. CDR1 and CDR2 (germline): LGHNA, YNFKEQ. The V and J ends lost 0 bases and 4 bases respectively, with 15 bases between them. CDR3 loop: CASSQEGRGAGTEAFF. The CDR3 DNA reads as TGTGCCAGCAGCCAAGAAGGTCGGGGGGCAGGCACTGAAGCTTTCTTT.

The chain couples TRBV29-1 to TRBJ2-7; D perhaps matches TRBD2 (6 bases). The germline gives CDR1 SQVTM, CDR2 ANQGSEA. Trimming took 3 bases from V and 4 from J, leaving 10 bases between them. The CDR3 sequence is 12 residues long. CDR3 sequence reads: CSVDGGSYEQYF. In nucleotides, the CDR3 is TGCAGCGTTGACGGAGGGAGTTACGAGCAGTACTTC.

The chain recombines TRBV6-6 with TRBJ2-3; the match to TRBD1 covers 7 bases. There are 15 residues in the CDR3. V gave up 7 bases and J gave up 4 bases; unmatched junction bases: 11. Germline loops: CDR1 MNHNY, CDR2 SVGAGI (reference sequence). CDR3 nucleotides: TGTGCCAGCACCAGGGGACAGAACTGGGCAGATACGCAGTATTTT. Amino acids: CASTRGQNWADTQYF.

V gene TRBV27 combines with J gene TRBJ2-1; 10 nucleotides align to TRBD2. There are 15 residues in the CDR3. V was clipped by 5 bases and J by 6 bases; unmatched bases: 7. CDR1 is MNHEY and CDR2 is SMNVEV in the germline V gene (reference sequence). The CDR3, as DNA: TGTGCCAGCAGTCTAGCGGGGGTTATGAGCAATGAGCAGTTCTTC. Translated: CASSLAGVMSNEQFF.

The gene calls are TRBV6-5 and TRBJ2-1; 10 positions match TRBD2. The junction had 7 bases not matched to a gene; V was cut back by 1 base and J by 7 bases. There are 16 residues in the CDR3. Germline lookup yields CDR1 MNHEY and CDR2 SVGAGI. CDR3 sequence reads: CASSYLSLAGENEQFF. The CDR3 DNA is TGTGCCAGCAGTTACTTAAGCCTAGCGGGAGAAAATGAGCAGTTCTTC.

V and J are TRBV19 and TRBJ1-5; possibly TRBD1 for D (5 bases). Deletions cut 10 bases from V and 2 bases from J, with 18 bases between. Germline V CDR1 and CDR2: LNHDA, SQIVND (reference sequence). This CDR3 has 15 amino acids. CDR3 residues: CATSVDSRGNQPQHF. CDR3 bases: TGTGCCACTTCAGTTGACAGCCGGGGCAATCAGCCCCAGCATTTT.

The chain uses TRBV10-3 and TRBJ2-7; TRBD1 agrees at 7 bases. V shed 2 bases, J shed 5 bases, and the junction held 15 bases outside the gene matches. The length of the CDR3 is 17 residues. Germline V gives CDR1 ENHRY, CDR2 SYGVKD. CDR3 DNA: TGTGCCATCAGTGAGAACACCGGGACAGTCTTCCCCCACGAGCAGTACTTC. This sequence encodes CAISENTGTVFPHEQYF.

This clone came up a few times. The J gene is TRBJ2-5, the V gene TRBV6-1, with 9 bases that match TRBD2. The trim removed 2 bases at V and 6 bases at J, leaving 13 bases unmatched. CDR3 length: 17 residues. CDR1 is MNHNS and CDR2 is SASEGT in the germline V gene. Here the CDR3 DNA reads TGTGCCAGCAGTGAAACCCTGGGTGGGCGGGAGGGAAAGACCCAGTACTTC. Its translation: CASSETLGGREGKTQYF.

The chain joins TRBV5-1 to TRBJ2-7, with a weak D call TRBD2 (6 bases). V shed 0 bases and J shed 4 bases, with 11 bases lying between them. In germline, CDR1 is SGHRS, CDR2 YFSETQ. This CDR3 spans 14 amino acids. Here the CDR3 reads CASSLGPEGYEQYF. The CDR3 bases are TGCGCCAGCAGCTTGGGACCGGAGGGTTACGAGCAGTACTTC.

The chain has TRBV15 and TRBJ1-2; 8 bases fit TRBD1. CDR3 size: 16 residues. CDR1 is LNHNV, CDR2 YYDKDF, per germline (reference sequence). Germline trimming cut 0 bases from V and 4 bases from J; bases unmatched to any gene: 7. The DNA of the CDR3 is TGTGCCACCAGCAGAGACCGGACAGGGCGTGGCTATGGCTACACCTTC. This gives the protein CATSRDRTGRGYGYTF.

V is TRBV19 and J is TRBJ2-2, with 8 bases lining up with TRBD1. CDR3 length equals 16 residues. J was trimmed by 0 bases and V by 4 bases; bases with no gene match: 4. Germline lookup yields CDR1 LNHDA and CDR2 SQIVND (reference sequence). The CDR3 loop is CASSTRQGSNTGELFF. As DNA, the CDR3 is TGTGCCAGTAGTACCAGACAGGGGTCGAACACCGGGGAGCTGTTTTTT.

The genes are TRBV7-8 and TRBJ1-1; perhaps TRBD1 as D (6 bases). The CDR3 runs to 14 residues. Trimming pared 5 bases from V and 1 base from J, leaving 11 bases between. CDR1 and CDR2 from the germline V gene are SGHVS and FQNEAQ. The CDR3 protein is CASSGDTTNTEAFF. DNA of the CDR3: TGTGCCAGCAGCGGGGACACTACGAACACTGAAGCTTTCTTT.

This clone was counted only a few times. The rearrangement joins TRBV15 to TRBJ2-3; TRBD2 matches at 9 bases. With 0 bases clipped from V and 3 bases from J, the junction kept 4 bases outside the gene matches. Germline V gene lookup returns CDR1 LNHNV and CDR2 YYDKDF (reference sequence). The CDR3 spans 16 residues. CDR3: CATSRDALAGTDTQYF. The CDR3 DNA follows: TGTGCCACCAGCAGAGATGCGCTAGCGGGGACAGATACGCAGTATTTT. Together with reference TRBV15 and TRBJ2-3, the CDR3 gives the full variable domain: DAMVIQNPRYQVTQFGKPVTLSCSQTLNHNVMYWYQQKSSQAPKLLFHYYDKDFNNEADTPDNFQSRRPNTSFCFLDIRSPGLGDTAMYLCATSRDALAGTDTQYFGPGTRLTVL.

The chain recombines TRBV29-1 with TRBJ1-4, with TRBD1 matching over 9 bases. The CDR3 is 14 amino acids. The germline gives CDR1 SQVTM, CDR2 ANQGSEA. V dropped 7 bases and J dropped 8; count of bases not matched to a gene: 11. The CDR3 reads CSGMGGQGREKLFF. CDR3 nucleotide sequence: TGCAGCGGAATGGGGGGACAGGGACGGGAAAAACTGTTTTTT.

The genes are TRBV9 and TRBJ2-1; the D gene is possibly TRBD1 (6 bases). CDR3 length: 14 residues. V was clipped by 0 bases and J by 8 bases, with 12 bases between them. Germline V gene lookup returns CDR1 SGDLS and CDR2 YYNGEE. The CDR3: CASSVAGTSDEQFF. CDR3 in DNA: TGTGCCAGCAGCGTAGCAGGGACATCTGATGAGCAGTTCTTC.

This clone was seen just once. The V and J genes are TRBV5-1 and TRBJ1-1; D remains ambiguous. CDR3 length equals 15 residues. Per germline, CDR1 SGHRS and CDR2 YFSETQ. V was pared by 0 bases and J by 1 base, with 10 bases between. This chain's CDR3 is CASSLVPGWNTEAFF. CDR3 nucleotide sequence: TGCGCCAGCAGCTTGGTTCCGGGTTGGAACACTGAAGCTTTCTTT. The full variable domain, rest sourced from reference TRBV5-1 and TRBJ1-1, is KAGVTQTPRYLIKTRGQQVTLSCSPISGHRSVSWYQQTPGQGLQFLFEYFSETQRNKGNFPGRFSGRQFSNSRSEMNVSTLELGDSALYLCASSLVPGWNTEAFFGQGTRLTVV.

This sequence joins TRBV5-6 and TRBJ2-3; 9 bases agree with TRBD2. Germline V CDR1 and CDR2: SGHDT, YYEEEE. The CDR3 is 15 amino acids. Trimming took 4 bases from V and 3 from J; bases not matched to a gene: 6. The CDR3 loop reads CASSLAGRETDTQYF. CDR3 sequence (DNA): TGTGCCAGCAGCCTAGCGGGACGGGAGACAGATACGCAGTATTTT. The complete variable domain, with remaining parts taken from reference TRBV5-6 and TRBJ2-3, reads DAGVTQSPTHLIKTRGQQVTLRCSPKSGHDTVSWYQQALGQGPQFIFQYYEEEERQRGNFPDRFSGHQFPNYSSELNVNALLLGDSALYLCASSLAGRETDTQYFGPGTRLTVL.

The rearrangement joins TRBV11-1 to TRBJ1-4; the match to TRBD1 covers 11 bases. This CDR3 is 16 amino acids long. Losses at the gene ends were 5 bases for V and 0 bases for J; bases not matched to a gene: 2. Per germline, CDR1 SGHAT and CDR2 FQDESV (reference sequence). DNA for the CDR3: TGTGCCAGCAGCATGGGACAGGGGGCAACTAATGAAAAACTGTTTTTT. Translation: CASSMGQGATNEKLFF.

A few counts support this clone. The chain employs TRBV19 and TRBJ1-5, with a possible D match to TRBD1 (6 bases). Germline V gives CDR1 LNHDA, CDR2 SQIVND (reference sequence). V lost 6 bases and J 5 bases, leaving 8 bases between the germline ends. The CDR3 runs to 12 residues. CDR3: CASSRQDQPQHF. The CDR3 DNA follows: TGTGCCAGTAGCCGACAGGATCAGCCCCAGCATTTT.

This chain uses TRBV5-4 with TRBJ2-1, with TRBD2 identical over 16 bases. The length of the CDR3 is 18 residues. Germline trimming cut 3 bases from V and 5 bases from J; bases unmatched to any gene: 8. Germline V gene sequence: CDR1 SGHNT, CDR2 YYREEE (reference sequence). As DNA, the CDR3 is TGTGCCAGCAGCTCCGGGACTAGCGGGAGGGCCGGAGACAATGAGCAGTTCTTC. Its protein is CASSSGTSGRAGDNEQFF.

V and J are TRBV7-3 and TRBJ2-5; D perhaps matches TRBD1 (6 bases). The DNA end is more similar to TRBJ2-7, so the J call may be wrong. Germline CDR1 reads SGHTA; CDR2 reads FQGTGA. The CDR3 totals 14 residues. CDR3 loop: CASSLKGGPYEQYF. The CDR3 region has the DNA TGTGCCAGCAGCTTAAAAGGGGGACCATACGAGCAGTACTTC.

The chain employs TRBV28 and TRBJ1-2; D unresolved. Germline CDR1 reads MDHEN; CDR2 reads SYDVKM. The CDR3 runs 10 residues. V was cut by 2 bases and J by 10 bases, with 5 bases left in between. The CDR3 DNA reads as TGTGCCAGCAGTTTAATGGCCTACACCTTC. Amino acids: CASSLMAYTF.